The sequence of this T cell receptor (beta chain) was determined in a study of cytomegalovirus exposure and HLA in healthy donors. This clone has a single count. Antigen unknown. From germline, CDR1 is LNHDA and CDR2 SQIVND (reference sequence). V was clipped by 3 bases and J by 7 bases, with 10 bases between them. This CDR3 comprises 13 residues. General observations from the study: Prediction of most subjects' HLA-A and HLA-B alleles by TCR beta sequences was reportedly accurate.

The donors were healthy bone marrow donors. Researchers ran the PCR with 60 Vbeta and 13 Jbeta primers. Original handling: Unique TCR beta chains totaled some 78 million in a later count, with roughly 11 million of them shared. Here immunoSEQ multiplex PCR was the method, and the copy in TCRdb shows in-frame clones only, minus some. The DNA gave D and trimming, while V, J and clone size come from that table. Among roughly 130,000 clones listed, 65% to 85% were seen once. The chain couples TRBV19 to TRBJ2-1, with D unresolved. The specimen sequenced was PBMCs. This TCR came from a woman aged 40 to 50 in good health and CMV-seronegative. The CDR3 bases are TGTGCCAGTAGTATCAGCATGACTAATGAGCAGTTCTTC. Protein sequence: CASSISMTNEQFF. The whole variable domain, filled in from reference TRBV19 and TRBJ2-1, reads DGGITQSPKYLFRKEGQNVTLSCEQNLNHDAMYWYRQDPGQGLRLIYYSQIVNDFQKGDIAEGYSVSREKKESFPLTVTSAQKNPTAFYLCASSISMTNEQFFGPGTRLTVL.